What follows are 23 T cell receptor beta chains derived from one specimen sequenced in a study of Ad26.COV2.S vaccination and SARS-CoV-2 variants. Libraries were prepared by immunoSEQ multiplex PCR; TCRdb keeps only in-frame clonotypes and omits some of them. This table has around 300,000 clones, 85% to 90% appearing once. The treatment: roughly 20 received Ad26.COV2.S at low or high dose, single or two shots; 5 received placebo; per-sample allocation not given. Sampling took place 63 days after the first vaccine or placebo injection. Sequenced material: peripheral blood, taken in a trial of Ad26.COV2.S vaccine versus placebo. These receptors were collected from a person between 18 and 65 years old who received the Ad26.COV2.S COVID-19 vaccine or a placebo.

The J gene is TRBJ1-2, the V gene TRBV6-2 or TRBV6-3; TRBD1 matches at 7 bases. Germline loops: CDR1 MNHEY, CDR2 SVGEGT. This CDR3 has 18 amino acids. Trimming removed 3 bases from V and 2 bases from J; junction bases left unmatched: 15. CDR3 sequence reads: CASSYYGPTGWSNYGYTF. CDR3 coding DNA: TGTGCCAGCAGTTATTATGGCCCGACAGGGTGGTCCAACTATGGCTACACCTTC.

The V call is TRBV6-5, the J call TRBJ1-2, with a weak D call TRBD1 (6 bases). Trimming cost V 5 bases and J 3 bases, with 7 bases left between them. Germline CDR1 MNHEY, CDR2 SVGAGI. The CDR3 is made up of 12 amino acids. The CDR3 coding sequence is TGTGCCAGCAGTCGACAGGACTATGGCTACACCTTC. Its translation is CASSRQDYGYTF.

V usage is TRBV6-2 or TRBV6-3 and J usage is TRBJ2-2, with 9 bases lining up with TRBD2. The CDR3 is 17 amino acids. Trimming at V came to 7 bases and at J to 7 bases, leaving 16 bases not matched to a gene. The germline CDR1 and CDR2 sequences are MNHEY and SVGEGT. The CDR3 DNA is TGTGCCAGCACCCCCGTGTTGGTAGCGGGGGTCCACGGGGAGCTGTTTTTT. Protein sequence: CASTPVLVAGVHGELFF.

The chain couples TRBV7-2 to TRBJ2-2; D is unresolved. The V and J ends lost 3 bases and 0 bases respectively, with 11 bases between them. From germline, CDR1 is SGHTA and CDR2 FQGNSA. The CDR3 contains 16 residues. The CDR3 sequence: CASSFLYSTNTGELFF. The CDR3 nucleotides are TGTGCCAGCAGCTTTTTATATAGCACGAACACCGGGGAGCTGTTTTTT. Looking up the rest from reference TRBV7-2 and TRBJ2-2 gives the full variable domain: GAGVSQSPSNKVTEKGKDVELRCDPISGHTALYWYRQSLGQGLEFLIYFQGNSAPDKSGLPSDRFSAERTGGSVSTLTIQRTQQEDSAVYLCASSFLYSTNTGELFFGEGSRLTVL.

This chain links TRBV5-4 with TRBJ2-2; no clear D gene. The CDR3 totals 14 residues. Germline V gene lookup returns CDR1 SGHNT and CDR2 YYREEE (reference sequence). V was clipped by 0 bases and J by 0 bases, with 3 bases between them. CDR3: CASSLGANTGELFF. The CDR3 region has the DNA TGTGCCAGCAGCTTGGGAGCGAACACCGGGGAGCTGTTTTTT.

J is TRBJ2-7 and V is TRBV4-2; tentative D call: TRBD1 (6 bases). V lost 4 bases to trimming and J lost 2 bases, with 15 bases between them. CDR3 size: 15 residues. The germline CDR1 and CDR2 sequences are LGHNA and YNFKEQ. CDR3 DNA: TGTGCCAGCAGCCTATTTGGGACACTTCCCTACGAGCAGTACGTC. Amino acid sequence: CASSLFGTLPYEQYV.

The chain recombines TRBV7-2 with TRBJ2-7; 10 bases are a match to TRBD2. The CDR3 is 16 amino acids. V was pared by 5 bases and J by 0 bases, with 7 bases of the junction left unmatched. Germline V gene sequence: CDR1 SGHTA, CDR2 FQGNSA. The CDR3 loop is CASSIIAGGGSYEQYF. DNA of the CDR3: TGTGCCAGCAGCATAATAGCGGGGGGCGGCTCCTACGAGCAGTACTTC.

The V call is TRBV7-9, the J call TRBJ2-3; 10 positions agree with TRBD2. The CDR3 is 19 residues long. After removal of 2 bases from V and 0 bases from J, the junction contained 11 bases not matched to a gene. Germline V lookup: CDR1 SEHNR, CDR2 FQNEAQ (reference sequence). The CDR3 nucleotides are TGTGCCAGCAGCTTATGGGGTAGCGGGGGGCGTCCTAGCACAGATACGCAGTATTTT. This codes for CASSLWGSGGRPSTDTQYF.

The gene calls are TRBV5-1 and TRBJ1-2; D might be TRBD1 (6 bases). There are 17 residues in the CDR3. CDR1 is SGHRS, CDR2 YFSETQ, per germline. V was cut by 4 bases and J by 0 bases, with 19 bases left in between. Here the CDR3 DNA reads TGCGCCAGCAGCGCTGGTCCGGGACGGACAGCTAACTATGGCTACACCTTC. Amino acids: CASSAGPGRTANYGYTF.

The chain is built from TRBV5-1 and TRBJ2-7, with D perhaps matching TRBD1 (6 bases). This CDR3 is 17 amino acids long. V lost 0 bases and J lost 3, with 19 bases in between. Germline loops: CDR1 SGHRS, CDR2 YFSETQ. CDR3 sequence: CASSLELQGTSNYEQYF. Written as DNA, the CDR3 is TGCGCCAGCAGCTTGGAATTACAGGGAACATCGAACTACGAGCAGTACTTC.

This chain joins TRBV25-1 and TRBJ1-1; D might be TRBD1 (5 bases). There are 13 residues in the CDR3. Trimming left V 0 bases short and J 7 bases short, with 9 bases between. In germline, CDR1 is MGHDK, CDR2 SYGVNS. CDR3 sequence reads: CASSEYWGNEAFF. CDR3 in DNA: TGTGCCAGCAGTGAATATTGGGGGAATGAAGCTTTCTTT.

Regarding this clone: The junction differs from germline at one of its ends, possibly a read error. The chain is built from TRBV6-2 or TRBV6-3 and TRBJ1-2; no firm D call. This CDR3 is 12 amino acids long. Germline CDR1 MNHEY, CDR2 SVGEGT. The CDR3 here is CASSNSGVGYTF. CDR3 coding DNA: TGTGCCAGCAGTAACTCTGGGGTTGGCTACACCTTC.

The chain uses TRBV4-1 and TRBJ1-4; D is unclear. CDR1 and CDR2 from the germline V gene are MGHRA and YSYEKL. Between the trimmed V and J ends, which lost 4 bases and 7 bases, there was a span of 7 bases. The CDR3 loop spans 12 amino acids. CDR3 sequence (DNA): TGCGCCAGCAGCCTGGACTTTGAAAAACTGTTTTTT. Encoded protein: CASSLDFEKLFF.

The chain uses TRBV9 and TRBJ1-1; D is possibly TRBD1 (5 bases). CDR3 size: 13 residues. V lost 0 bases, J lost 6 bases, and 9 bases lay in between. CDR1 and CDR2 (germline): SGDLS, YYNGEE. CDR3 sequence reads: CASSVGGGAEAFF. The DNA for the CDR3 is TGTGCCAGCAGCGTAGGGGGAGGGGCTGAAGCTTTCTTT.

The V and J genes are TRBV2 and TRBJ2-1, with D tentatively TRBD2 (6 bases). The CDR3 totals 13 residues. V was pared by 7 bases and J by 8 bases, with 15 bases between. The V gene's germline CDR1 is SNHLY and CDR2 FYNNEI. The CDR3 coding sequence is TGTGCCAGCAAGGAGGAATGGGGGGATGAGCAGTTCTTC. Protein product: CASKEEWGDEQFF.

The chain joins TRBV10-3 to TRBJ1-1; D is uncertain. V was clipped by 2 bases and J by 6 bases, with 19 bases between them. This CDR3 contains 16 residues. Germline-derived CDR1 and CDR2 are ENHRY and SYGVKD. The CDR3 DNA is TGTGCCATCAGTGAGGCGAGTATAGGGAGGGTCGCTGAAGCTTTCTTT. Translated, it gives CAISEASIGRVAEAFF.

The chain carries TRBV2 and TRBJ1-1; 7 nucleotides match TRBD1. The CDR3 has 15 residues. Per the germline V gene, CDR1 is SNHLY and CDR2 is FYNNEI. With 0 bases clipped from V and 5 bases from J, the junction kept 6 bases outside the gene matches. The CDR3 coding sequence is TGTGCCAGCAGTGAAGCCAGGGGGGGCTCGACTGAAGCTTTCTTT. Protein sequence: CASSEARGGSTEAFF.

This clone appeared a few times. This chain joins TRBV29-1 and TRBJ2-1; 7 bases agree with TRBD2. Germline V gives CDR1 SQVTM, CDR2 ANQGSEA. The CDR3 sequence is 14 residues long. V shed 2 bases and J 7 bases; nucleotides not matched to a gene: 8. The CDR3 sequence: CSVEPPGTTNEQFF. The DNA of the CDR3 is TGCAGCGTTGAACCCCCCGGGACTACAAATGAGCAGTTCTTC.

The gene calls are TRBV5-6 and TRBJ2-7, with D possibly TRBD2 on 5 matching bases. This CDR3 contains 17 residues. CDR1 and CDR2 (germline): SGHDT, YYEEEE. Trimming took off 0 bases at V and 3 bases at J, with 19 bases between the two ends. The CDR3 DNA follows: TGTGCCAGCAGCTTGGAGGGAGTCAACGCCCCGAACTACGAGCAGTACGTC. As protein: CASSLEGVNAPNYEQYV.

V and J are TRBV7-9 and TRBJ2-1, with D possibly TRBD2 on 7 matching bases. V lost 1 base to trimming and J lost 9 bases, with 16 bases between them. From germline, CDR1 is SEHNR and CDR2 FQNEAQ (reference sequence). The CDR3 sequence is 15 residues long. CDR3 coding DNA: TGTGCCAGCAGCTTAGGAATGGGGGGGCCGTTTGAGCAGTTCTTC. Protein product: CASSLGMGGPFEQFF.

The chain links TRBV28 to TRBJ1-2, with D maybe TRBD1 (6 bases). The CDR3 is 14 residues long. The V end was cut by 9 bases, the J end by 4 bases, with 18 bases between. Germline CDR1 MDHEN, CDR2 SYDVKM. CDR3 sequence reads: CASSPGAAFYGYTF. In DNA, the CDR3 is TGTGCCAGTAGCCCGGGGGCCGCTTTCTATGGCTACACCTTC.

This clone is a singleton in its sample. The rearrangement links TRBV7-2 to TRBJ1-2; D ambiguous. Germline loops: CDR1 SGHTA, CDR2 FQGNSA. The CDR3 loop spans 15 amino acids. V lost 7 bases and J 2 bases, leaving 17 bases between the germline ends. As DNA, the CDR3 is TGTGCCAGCACCCCCACCGAGGGAGCGAACTATGGCTACACCTTC. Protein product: CASTPTEGANYGYTF.

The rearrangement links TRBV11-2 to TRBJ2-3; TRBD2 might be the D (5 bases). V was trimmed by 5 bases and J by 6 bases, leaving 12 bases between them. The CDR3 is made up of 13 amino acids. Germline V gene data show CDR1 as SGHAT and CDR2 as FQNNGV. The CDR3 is CASSRENWDTQYF. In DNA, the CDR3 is TGTGCCAGCAGCAGGGAGAACTGGGATACGCAGTATTTT.